These 27 T cell receptor beta chains originate from one sample sequenced in a study of OX40 agonist ivuxolimab in advanced cancers. The assay was immunoSEQ multiplex PCR, and TCRdb's table has in-frame clones only and misses some. The sample lists 70,000 to 80,000 clones, about 93% occurring once. Sequencing used CD4+ or CD8+ T cells sorted from blood, obtained in a trial of the OX40 agonist ivuxolimab. The receptors originated from an adult with an advanced solid tumor such as melanoma, head and neck, liver or kidney cancer.

The J gene is TRBJ2-1, the V gene TRBV12-5, with 8 bases fitting TRBD2. This CDR3 is built from 16 residues. Looked up from germline, CDR1 is LGHNT and CDR2 is FRNRAP. The ends lost 2 bases at V and 7 bases at J; junction bases unmatched: 10. DNA for the CDR3: TGTGCTAGTGGTTTGACCTCCGGGGGGGACCAGAATGAGCAGTTCTTC. It encodes CASGLTSGGDQNEQFF.

The chain joins TRBV9 to TRBJ1-1; tentative D call: TRBD1 (5 bases). The CDR3 is 14 amino acids. The germline V gene encodes CDR1 SGDLS and CDR2 YYNGEE. The V and J ends lost 0 bases and 3 bases respectively, with 9 bases between them. The CDR3 DNA follows: TGTGCCAGCAGCGTAGATCCGGGGGACACTGAAGCTTTCTTT. Protein product: CASSVDPGDTEAFF.

CDR3 sequence (DNA): TGTGCCAGCAGCCGGGTCGGGTTCGACGAGCAGTACTTC. Amino acid sequence: CASSRVGFDEQYF. The rearrangement uses TRBV14 and TRBJ2-7; D gene ambiguous. CDR1 and CDR2 (germline): SGHDN, FVKESK. This CDR3 is built from 13 residues. Trimming shortened V by 4 bases and J by 5 bases, and 12 bases separated the two germline ends.

V and J are TRBV4-1 and TRBJ1-6; D call uncertain. The germline gives CDR1 MGHRA, CDR2 YSYEKL. V was pared by 3 bases and J by 0 bases, with 12 bases between. This CDR3 region has 17 residues. The CDR3 protein is CASSQRPVSSYNSPLHF. As DNA, the CDR3 is TGCGCCAGCAGCCAGAGGCCCGTTAGCTCCTATAATTCACCCCTCCACTTT.

This chain uses TRBV4-1 with TRBJ2-7; 11 bases line up with TRBD2. Germline V gene data show CDR1 as MGHRA and CDR2 as YSYEKL. With V trimmed by 4 bases and J by 4 bases, 3 bases remained unmatched. There are 14 residues in the CDR3. The CDR3 nucleotides are TGCGCCAGCAGCCTTGGGACTAGCGGTTACGAGCAGTACTTC. This codes for CASSLGTSGYEQYF.

The J gene is TRBJ2-7, the V gene TRBV5-6; D tentatively reads TRBD1 or TRBD2 (6 bases each). This CDR3 region has 15 residues. The V end was cut by 4 bases, the J end by 4 bases, with 18 bases between. In germline, CDR1 is SGHDT, CDR2 YYEEEE. CDR3 in amino acids: CASSLGWGAAYEQYF. For the CDR3, the DNA is TGTGCCAGCAGCCTGGGATGGGGGGCTGCGTACGAGCAGTACTTC.

The V and J genes are TRBV27 and TRBJ1-5; D may be TRBD1 (5 bases). Germline V gene lookup returns CDR1 MNHEY and CDR2 SMNVEV (reference sequence). This CDR3 has 17 amino acids. The V end lost 3 bases, the J end lost 4 bases, and 19 bases lay between the germline ends. The CDR3 loop is CASSFPARRGRNQPQHF. CDR3 nucleotides: TGTGCCAGCAGTTTCCCGGCCAGGAGGGGCAGAAATCAGCCCCAGCATTTT.

The chain joins TRBV5-6 to TRBJ1-1; TRBD1 matches at 8 bases. This CDR3 spans 13 amino acids. The trim removed 5 bases at V and 4 bases at J, leaving 4 bases unmatched. Germline V gene lookup returns CDR1 SGHDT and CDR2 YYEEEE. The chain's CDR3 is CASRFGQGTEAFF. CDR3 sequence (DNA): TGTGCCAGCAGGTTTGGACAGGGCACTGAAGCTTTCTTT. Full variable domain (missing parts from reference TRBV5-6 and TRBJ1-1): DAGVTQSPTHLIKTRGQQVTLRCSPKSGHDTVSWYQQALGQGPQFIFQYYEEEERQRGNFPDRFSGHQFPNYSSELNVNALLLGDSALYLCASRFGQGTEAFFGQGTRLTVV.

The V and J genes are TRBV10-1 and TRBJ1-1; no reliable D call. Trimming cost V 4 bases and J 5 bases, with 11 bases left between them. Germline CDR1 WNHNN, CDR2 SYGVQD (reference sequence). The CDR3 runs 13 residues. This chain's CDR3 is CASSAGRGTEAFF. CDR3 in DNA: TGCGCCAGCAGTGCGGGCCGAGGGACTGAAGCTTTCTTT.

CDR3 loop: CASSRPGQGTSGYTF. CDR3 nucleotides: TGCGCCAGCAGCCGCCCCGGGCAGGGAACCAGCGGCTACACCTTC. The gene calls are TRBV4-1 and TRBJ1-2; D is possibly TRBD1 (5 bases). The CDR3 covers 15 residues. The V gene lost 4 bases and the J gene lost 8 bases, with 20 bases spanning the gap. Germline CDR1 is MGHRA and CDR2 is YSYEKL.

The V gene is TRBV4-3, the J gene TRBJ1-2; D is uncertain. The CDR3 spans 13 residues. V lost 2 bases to trimming and J lost 8 bases, with 12 bases between them. Germline V gives CDR1 LGHNA, CDR2 YSLEER. The CDR3 protein is CASSQSIGNGYTF. CDR3 nucleotides: TGCGCCAGCAGCCAATCTATCGGCAACGGCTACACCTTC.

The rearrangement uses TRBV6-1 and TRBJ2-7; no definite D call. Germline values: CDR1 MNHNS, CDR2 SASEGT. V lost 1 base and J lost 4, with 8 bases in between. The CDR3 extends over 13 amino acids. The CDR3 region is CASSEGLDYEQYF. The CDR3 DNA is TGTGCCAGCAGTGAAGGTTTAGATTACGAGCAGTACTTC.

The J gene is TRBJ2-7, the V gene TRBV27; D is undetermined. The ends were cut back, 8 bases at V and 2 bases at J, with 7 bases in the middle. CDR1 is MNHEY and CDR2 is SMNVEV in the germline V gene (reference sequence). The length of the CDR3 is 11 residues. CDR3 sequence: CASGVPYEQYF. CDR3 DNA: TGTGCCAGCGGAGTCCCCTACGAGCAGTACTTC.

CDR3: CASSMQGAHYGYTF. DNA of the CDR3: TGTGCCAGTAGTATGCAGGGGGCGCATTATGGCTACACCTTC. This chain links TRBV19 with TRBJ1-2; 8 positions agree with TRBD1. The germline V gene encodes CDR1 LNHDA and CDR2 SQIVND (reference sequence). The CDR3 is 14 residues long. V lost 3 bases and J lost 5; bases outside the gene matches: 5.

V usage is TRBV9 and J usage is TRBJ2-6; tentatively, D is TRBD2 (5 bases). The CDR3 contains 15 residues. V gave up 4 bases and J gave up 0 bases, with 8 bases separating them. Germline loops: CDR1 SGDLS, CDR2 YYNGEE. Here the CDR3 reads CASSPAGSGANVLTF. For the CDR3, the DNA is TGTGCCAGCAGCCCCGCGGGCTCTGGGGCCAACGTCCTGACTTTC.

This chain joins TRBV12-5 and TRBJ2-7; no clear D. Germline values: CDR1 LGHNT, CDR2 FRNRAP. The CDR3 runs to 13 residues. The germline V and J ends were trimmed by 0 bases and 4 bases, with 7 bases remaining between them. The CDR3 DNA sequence: TGTGCTAGTGGTTTGGTACTCGAGTACGAGCAGTACTTC. Translated, it gives CASGLVLEYEQYF.

The V gene is TRBV27, the J gene TRBJ2-1, with D perhaps TRBD1 (6 bases). This CDR3 comprises 18 residues. CDR1 is MNHEY and CDR2 is SMNVEV in the germline V gene (reference sequence). V lost 4 bases and J 0 bases, leaving 19 bases between the germline ends. DNA for the CDR3: TGTGCCAGCAGTTCTATCACCAGGGGACGTGACTCCTACAATGAGCAGTTCTTC. Residues: CASSSITRGRDSYNEQFF.

This rearrangement joins TRBV10-2 to TRBJ1-3; D remains unclear. The germline CDR1 and CDR2 sequences are WSHSY and SAAADI. CDR3 size: 14 residues. Trimming took off 6 bases at V and 0 bases at J, with 9 bases between the two ends. The CDR3 DNA sequence: TGCGCCAGCAGCCCTTCGGGCTCTGGAAACACCATATATTTT. Translating gives CASSPSGSGNTIYF.

This chain joins TRBV15 and TRBJ1-2, with 9 bases identical to TRBD1. V lost 3 bases, J lost 4 bases, and 6 bases stayed unmatched. The germline V gene encodes CDR1 LNHNV and CDR2 YYDKDF (reference sequence). The CDR3 is 15 residues long. The CDR3 region has the DNA TGTGCCACCAGCAGCCCGGACAGGGGAGTCTATGGCTACACCTTC. Amino acid sequence: CATSSPDRGVYGYTF.

The chain is built from TRBV2 and TRBJ2-7, with 11 nucleotides matching TRBD1. The CDR3 spans 16 residues. CDR1 SNHLY and CDR2 FYNNEI come from the germline V gene. The V and J ends lost 5 bases and 3 bases, in that order; junction bases with no gene match: 9. For the CDR3, the DNA is TGTGCCAGCAGTCATACCCGGGACAGGGGGGACTACGAGCAGTACTTC. Protein sequence: CASSHTRDRGDYEQYF.

This chain uses TRBV5-5 with TRBJ2-7, with 8 bases that match TRBD2. Germline V gene data show CDR1 as SGHKS and CDR2 as YYEKEE (reference sequence). V lost 4 bases to trimming and J lost 3 bases; unmatched junction nucleotides: 24. The CDR3 is made up of 20 amino acids. The CDR3 DNA reads as TGTGCCAGCAGCCCCCGACCGACGGGACTAGAAATTGGAGGGCACTACGAGCAGTACTTC. Translated, it gives CASSPRPTGLEIGGHYEQYF.

The chain is built from TRBV7-2 and TRBJ2-7; a possible D gene is TRBD2 (5 bases). V was clipped by 0 bases and J by 3 bases, with 6 bases between them. CDR1 is SGHTA, CDR2 FQGNSA, per germline. This CDR3 is 13 amino acids long. The CDR3 sequence: CASSLAGSYEQYF. In DNA form, the CDR3 reads TGTGCCAGCAGCTTAGCTGGGAGCTACGAGCAGTACTTC.

This rearrangement joins TRBV9 to TRBJ2-3; no clear D. Trimming shortened V by 0 bases and J by 1 base, and 9 bases separated the two germline ends. CDR3 length: 15 residues. CDR1 is SGDLS and CDR2 is YYNGEE in the germline V gene. CDR3 amino acids: CASSVGDGGTDTQYF. The DNA of the CDR3 is TGTGCCAGCAGCGTAGGGGATGGGGGCACAGATACGCAGTATTTT.

This chain joins TRBV6-1 and TRBJ2-1; no clear D. The V and J ends lost 0 bases and 0 bases respectively, with 9 bases between them. The CDR3 length is 16 residues. Germline CDR1 reads MNHNS; CDR2 reads SASEGT. CDR3 protein: CASSEAGWSSYNEQFF. The CDR3 DNA is TGTGCCAGCAGTGAAGCAGGGTGGAGCTCCTACAATGAGCAGTTCTTC.

The V gene is TRBV6-5, the J gene TRBJ1-2, with TRBD1 as a possible D gene (6 bases). V was pared by 6 bases and J by 4 bases, with 12 bases between. The CDR3 runs 13 residues. Germline V gives CDR1 MNHEY, CDR2 SVGAGI. CDR3 nucleotides: TGTGCCAGCAGCCCGACAGGCTTCTATGGCTACACCTTC. It translates to CASSPTGFYGYTF.

The V call is TRBV2, the J call TRBJ1-2; tentatively, D is TRBD1 (6 bases). The CDR3 has 16 amino acids. The V gene's germline CDR1 is SNHLY and CDR2 FYNNEI. V was trimmed by 4 bases and J by 2 bases, leaving 17 bases between them. The chain's CDR3 is CASSAGTPSANYGYTF. DNA of the CDR3: TGTGCCAGCAGTGCAGGGACACCCTCCGCGAACTATGGCTACACCTTC.

The J gene is TRBJ2-5, the V gene TRBV9; 10 positions match TRBD1. Per the germline V gene, CDR1 is SGDLS and CDR2 is YYNGEE. Trimming took 3 bases from V and 4 from J; bases not matched to a gene: 6. CDR3 length equals 15 residues. Here the CDR3 reads CASSAGQGIGETQYF. Here the CDR3 DNA reads TGTGCCAGCAGCGCGGGACAGGGGATAGGAGAGACCCAGTACTTC.